The rows below give T cell receptor beta chains drawn from one sample of a study of patients and donors after allogeneic stem cell transplantation. TCRdb analysed the RT-PCR reads with MiXCR anew, one entry per CDR3 protein. The sample lists roughly 250,000 distinct CDR3 sequences; 13% to 15% were seen once. What was sequenced was blood, either unsorted or a sorted T cell fraction (not recorded which). The receptors were gathered from a human donor who was either an allogeneic HSCT recipient or a stem cell or donor lymphocyte infusion donor (not recorded which). It is not recorded whose cells these are; they may come from a transplant donor. Both conserved end residues are part of each CDR3. D genes are given only for firm matches. Expanded clones get a size class; other rows say once, few or many, or leave the size out.

d_call,v_call,clone_size,j_call,cdr3_aa,cdr3_nt
TRBD1,TRBV19,few,TRBJ2-1,CASSIGSGQGINEQFF,TGTGCCAGTAGTATAGGGTCGGGACAGGGGATAAATGAGCAGTTCTTC
TRBD1,TRBV7-8,-,TRBJ2-7,CASSARTGDYEQYF,TGTGCCAGCAGCGCTAGGACAGGGGACTACGAGCAGTACTTC
-,TRBV5-1,few,TRBJ1-2,CASSPEGDKGDGYTF,TGCGCCAGCAGCCCGGAGGGGGATAAAGGGGATGGCTACACCTTC
-,TRBV11-2,many,TRBJ2-5,CASSPHLRGVETQYF,TGTGCCAGCAGCCCCCACCTTCGAGGCGTCGAGACCCAGTACTTC
TRBD2,TRBV20-1,-,TRBJ2-1,CSARDATSGSYEQFF,TGCAGTGCTAGAGATGCCACTAGCGGGAGCTATGAGCAGTTCTTC
-,TRBV23-1,few,TRBJ1-2,CASSQNGYTF,TGCGCCAGCAGTCAGAATGGCTACACCTTC
TRBD1,TRBV7-9,-,TRBJ1-6,CASSLGDSHNSPLHF,TGTGCCAGCAGCTTAGGGGACAGCCATAATTCACCCCTCCACTTT
-,TRBV20-1,many,TRBJ2-1,CSAREWGSVDEQFF,TGCAGTGCTAGGGAGTGGGGGTCGGTCGATGAGCAGTTCTTC
-,TRBV5-1,-,TRBJ2-6,CASSFNRYSGANVLTF,TGCGCCAGCAGCTTCAATCGCTACTCTGGGGCCAACGTCCTGACTTTC
-,TRBV10-3,-,TRBJ1-4,CAISVVQGVEKLFF,TGTGCCATCAGTGTGGTTCAGGGTGTTGAAAAACTGTTTTTT
-,TRBV12-3/TRBV12-4,few,TRBJ2-7,CASRKQSSYEQYF,TGTGCCAGCAGAAAACAAAGCTCCTACGAGCAGTACTTC
-,TRBV5-1,-,TRBJ2-2,CASSLVAGTVFGELFF,TGCGCCAGCAGCTTGGTAGCCGGGACGGTTTTCGGGGAGCTGTTTTTT
TRBD2,TRBV5-1,few,TRBJ2-7,CASSLVGSGSSYEQYF,TGCGCCAGCAGCTTGGTTGGTAGCGGGAGCTCCTACGAGCAGTACTTC
-,TRBV6-2/TRBV6-3,-,TRBJ1-5,CASSYSQYNQPQHF,TGTGCCAGCAGTTACAGTCAATACAATCAGCCCCAGCATTTT
-,TRBV25-1,many,TRBJ1-2,CASSENYGYTF,TGTGCCAGCAGTGAGAACTATGGCTACACCTTC
TRBD2,TRBV7-2,few,TRBJ2-7,CASSPMTGLAGGSEQYF,TGTGCCAGCAGCCCGATGACGGGACTAGCGGGGGGCTCCGAGCAGTACTTC
-,TRBV19,few,TRBJ2-3,CASSQFTDTQYF,TGTGCCAGTTCACAATTCACAGATACGCAGTATTTT
TRBD2,TRBV19,-,TRBJ2-5,CASSIDSGTSVETQYF,TGTGCCAGTAGTATAGATTCCGGGACTAGTGTTGAGACCCAGTACTTC
TRBD2,TRBV25-1,-,TRBJ2-2,CASRGTGGAAGGGELFF,TGTGCCAGCAGGGGTACCGGGGGGGCAGCGGGTGGCGGGGAGCTGTTTTTT
-,TRBV19,few,TRBJ2-3,CASSIMLRDTQYF,TGTGCCAGTAGTATTATGTTAAGAGATACGCAGTATTTT
TRBD2,TRBV28,few,TRBJ2-7,CASSFGGRYEQYF,TGTGCCAGCAGTTTCGGCGGGAGGTACGAGCAGTACTTC
TRBD2,TRBV5-1,-,TRBJ2-3,CASSLGLAGGPSTDTQYF,TGCGCCAGCAGCCTGGGACTAGCGGGAGGGCCTAGCACAGATACGCAGTATTTT
TRBD1,TRBV19,few,TRBJ1-2,CASSETGGSIYGYTF,TGTGCCAGTAGTGAGACAGGGGGCAGTATCTATGGCTACACCTTC
-,TRBV5-1,-,TRBJ2-3,CASSLSSRASDTQYF,TGCGCCAGCAGCTTGAGTTCGCGGGCCTCAGATACGCAGTATTTT
TRBD1,TRBV6-1,many,TRBJ1-2,CASRPSTGVGYTF,TGTGCCAGCAGACCATCGACAGGGGTTGGCTACACCTTC
TRBD1,TRBV12-3/TRBV12-4,once,TRBJ1-1,CASSHRTGYSNTEAFF,TGTGCCAGCAGTCACCGGACAGGATACTCGAACACTGAAGCTTTCTTT